The 29 T cell receptor beta chains below come from one sample, sequenced in a study of CXCR3-negative and CXCR3-positive naive CD8 T cells. The authors prepared UMI-labeled TRB cDNA libraries by 5' RACE. TCRdb re-called the 5' RACE reads; every CDR3 protein appears as one record, without DNA. Its listing shows 100,000 to 150,000 distinct CDR3 sequences. The specimen sequenced was naive CXCR3- CD8+ T cells from blood. Subset noted: CD45RO-CCR7+CD27+CD95- naive CD8+ T cells lacking CXCR3 (TNR3-). The origin of the receptors is a human donor in good health. Some clones in this sample may be carry-over from other donors' samples.

The CDR3 region is CASSLASGPFYNEQFF. This rearrangement joins TRBV7-9 to TRBJ2-1; TCRdb reports TRBD2, a call that lacks DNA to check it against. The CDR3 covers 16 residues. Germline values: CDR1 SEHNR, CDR2 FQNEAQ (reference sequence).

The genes are TRBV28 and TRBJ2-1; the TRBD2 assignment by TCRdb is unverifiable without DNA. This CDR3 spans 17 amino acids. Per germline, CDR1 MDHEN and CDR2 SYDVKM. This CDR3 reads CASSTPYTSGRNNEQFF.

The gene calls are TRBV7-2 and TRBJ2-3; TCRdb lists TRBD2, though no DNA is available to test this call. In germline, CDR1 is SGHTA, CDR2 FQGNSA. The CDR3 extends over 16 amino acids. The CDR3 reads CASSLTSGGIADTQYF.

This sequence joins TRBV28 and TRBJ1-5. The CDR3 runs to 13 residues. Germline V gives CDR1 MDHEN, CDR2 SYDVKM. CDR3 in amino acids: CASSRGAPQPQHF.

This chain connects TRBV4-1 to TRBJ1-5; TCRdb's D call of TRBD1 is untestable without DNA. Germline lookup yields CDR1 MGHRA and CDR2 YSYEKL. The CDR3 is 15 residues long. CDR3: CASSHPGQLGQPQHF.

This chain joins TRBV10-1 and TRBJ2-7. CDR3 length equals 15 residues. The germline gives CDR1 WNHNN, CDR2 SYGVQD (reference sequence). The CDR3: CASSESREGFNEQYF.

The V call is TRBV5-1, the J call TRBJ1-4; there is no DNA to check the TCRdb D call of TRBD1. The CDR3 extends over 15 amino acids. Germline V gene data show CDR1 as SGHRS and CDR2 as YFSETQ. The CDR3 protein is CASSLGTGVQEKLFF.

This rearrangement joins TRBV7-9 to TRBJ2-1; TCRdb indicates TRBD1, and absent DNA this call remains unverified. The V gene's germline CDR1 is SEHNR and CDR2 FQNEAQ (reference sequence). This CDR3 has 14 residues. CDR3 loop: CASRPPQVVNEQFF. Full variable domain (outside the CDR3, taken from reference TRBV7-9 and TRBJ2-1): DTGVSQNPRHKITKRGQNVTFRCDPISEHNRLYWYRQTLGQGPEFLTYFQNEAQLEKSRLLSDRFSAERPKGSFSTLEIQRTEQGDSAMYLCASRPPQVVNEQFFGPGTRLTVL.

The chain links TRBV28 to TRBJ2-3; without DNA, the TCRdb call of TRBD2 cannot be checked. Germline values: CDR1 MDHEN, CDR2 SYDVKM. The CDR3 is 15 residues long. The CDR3 spells CASSLGAGGQDTQYF. The full variable domain, with the rest looked up from reference TRBV28 and TRBJ2-3, is DVKVTQSSRYLVKRTGEKVFLECVQDMDHENMFWYRQDPGLGLRLIYFSYDVKMKEKGDIPEGYSVSREKKERFSLILESASTNQTSMYLCASSLGAGGQDTQYFGPGTRLTVL.

J is TRBJ1-2 and V is TRBV20-1; the TCRdb D gene call, TRBD1, has no DNA to confirm it. The length of the CDR3 is 15 residues. Germline V lookup: CDR1 DFQATT, CDR2 SNEGSKA (reference sequence). The CDR3 sequence: CSARDVWQGDLGYTF.

The rearrangement joins TRBV12-3 or TRBV12-4 to TRBJ2-7; TCRdb returns TRBD1, unconfirmable since there is no DNA. The CDR3 runs 15 residues. Here the CDR3 reads CASSLVRGKGYEQYF.

The rearrangement joins TRBV7-2 to TRBJ2-7; TCRdb designates TRBD1, a call that cannot be tested without DNA. Germline-derived CDR1 and CDR2 are SGHTA and FQGNSA. This CDR3 comprises 15 residues. The CDR3 is CASSFTGSPSYEQYF.

This chain joins TRBV4-1 and TRBJ2-1. This CDR3 region has 14 residues. Per germline, CDR1 MGHRA and CDR2 YSYEKL. The CDR3 reads CASSRSVGYNEQFF.

The chain is built from TRBV11-1 and TRBJ2-7; the TRBD1 assignment by TCRdb is unverifiable without DNA. Germline CDR1 reads SGHAT; CDR2 reads FQDESV (reference sequence). The CDR3 has 16 amino acids. The CDR3 sequence: CASSLPAGGQGYEQYF. Supplemented by reference TRBV11-1 and TRBJ2-7, the full variable domain reads EAEVAQSPRYKITEKSQAVAFWCDPISGHATLYWYRQILGQGPELLVQFQDESVVDDSQLPKDRFSAERLKGVDSTLKIQPAELGDSAMYLCASSLPAGGQGYEQYFGPGTRLTVT.

The V and J genes are TRBV19 and TRBJ2-1; TCRdb indicates TRBD1, and absent DNA this call remains unverified. CDR3 length equals 14 residues. CDR1 and CDR2 (germline): LNHDA, SQIVND (reference sequence). The CDR3 sequence: CASQEGGPGNEQFF.

The chain uses TRBV5-1 and TRBJ2-7; with no DNA, the TCRdb D assignment of TRBD1 cannot be verified. Germline values: CDR1 SGHRS, CDR2 YFSETQ. The CDR3 runs 15 residues. CDR3 sequence reads: CASSERQGLSYEQYF.

This chain uses TRBV13 with TRBJ1-2; TCRdb lists TRBD1, though no DNA is available to test this call. The CDR3 is 17 residues long. Germline CDR1 PRHDT, CDR2 FYEKMQ (reference sequence). CDR3 region: CASSQDRDVPQAYGYTF. The variable domain in full, with the rest retrieved from reference TRBV13 and TRBJ1-2, is AAGVIQSPRHLIKEKRETATLKCYPIPRHDTVYWYQQGPGQDPQFLISFYEKMQSDKGSIPDRFSAQQFSDYHSELNMSSLELGDSALYFCASSQDRDVPQAYGYTFGSGTRLTVV.

V gene TRBV7-9 combines with J gene TRBJ1-2; lacking DNA, the TRBD1 call made by TCRdb goes unchecked. Germline CDR1 SEHNR, CDR2 FQNEAQ (reference sequence). The CDR3 is 15 residues long. The CDR3 sequence: CASSLGQGVDYGYTF.

V usage is TRBV5-1 and J usage is TRBJ2-3; TCRdb lists TRBD1, though no DNA is available to test this call. The CDR3 totals 14 residues. Looked up from germline, CDR1 is SGHRS and CDR2 is YFSETQ. The CDR3 loop is CASMPGTLTDTQYF.

The rearrangement uses TRBV20-1 and TRBJ2-3; checking the TCRdb D call of TRBD2 is not possible without DNA. The CDR3 sequence is 15 residues long. Germline assignment: CDR1 DFQATT and CDR2 SNEGSKA (reference sequence). This CDR3 is CSARDLASVSYTQYF.

CDR3 residues: CASSYSSREAFF. This chain connects TRBV6-2 or TRBV6-3 to TRBJ1-1. Germline CDR1 reads MNHEY; CDR2 reads SVGEGT. The CDR3 loop spans 12 amino acids.

The V gene is TRBV29-1, the J gene TRBJ2-2. The CDR3 runs to 11 residues. CDR1 is SQVTM, CDR2 ANQGSEA, per germline. CDR3: CSVDSAGELFF.

The rearrangement links TRBV28 to TRBJ2-5; TCRdb calls TRBD1, which cannot be checked without DNA. This CDR3 spans 12 amino acids. Germline values: CDR1 MDHEN, CDR2 SYDVKM. Here the CDR3 reads CASRRDNHSQYF. The variable domain in full, with the rest retrieved from reference TRBV28 and TRBJ2-5, is DVKVTQSSRYLVKRTGEKVFLECVQDMDHENMFWYRQDPGLGLRLIYFSYDVKMKEKGDIPEGYSVSREKKERFSLILESASTNQTSMYLCASRRDNHSQYFGPGTRLLVL.

The CDR3 sequence: CASSDTRNEQFF. The chain employs TRBV11-2 and TRBJ2-1; checking the TCRdb D call of TRBD2 is not possible without DNA. This CDR3 has 12 residues. The germline V gene has CDR1 SGHAT and CDR2 FQNNGV. Looking up the rest from reference TRBV11-2 and TRBJ2-1 gives the full variable domain: EAGVAQSPRYKIIEKRQSVAFWCNPISGHATLYWYQQILGQGPKLLIQFQNNGVVDDSQLPKDRFSAERLKGVDSTLKIQPAKLEDSAVYLCASSDTRNEQFFGPGTRLTVL.

V and J are TRBV7-8 and TRBJ2-1; TCRdb's assignment of TRBD1 cannot be checked, as there is no DNA. The CDR3 extends over 15 amino acids. Germline V CDR1 and CDR2: SGHVS, FQNEAQ. CDR3 amino acids: CASSLVGQVLGEQFF.

The chain employs TRBV27 and TRBJ2-3; checking the TCRdb D call of TRBD2 is not possible without DNA. Germline CDR1 is MNHEY and CDR2 is SMNVEV (reference sequence). The CDR3 totals 17 residues. CDR3 residues: CASSLSRGLAGTDTQYF.

V is TRBV2 and J is TRBJ2-1; the D gene TCRdb calls, TRBD1, cannot be checked with no DNA. The CDR3 totals 14 residues. Germline V CDR1 and CDR2: SNHLY, FYNNEI. CDR3 sequence: CASSGAQGAYEQFF.

The CDR3 loop is CASSPWTVPPDNEQFF. This chain connects TRBV7-2 to TRBJ2-1; TCRdb proposes TRBD1, but this gene call is untestable without DNA. The CDR3 spans 16 residues. Germline assignment: CDR1 SGHTA and CDR2 FQGNSA.

V gene TRBV29-1 combines with J gene TRBJ2-2. The CDR3 has 11 amino acids. CDR1 and CDR2 (germline): SQVTM, ANQGSEA. The CDR3 sequence is CSVVGAGELFF.